These T cell receptor beta chains were read from a single sample in a study of cytotoxic CD8 clonotypes in ibrutinib-treated CLL. TCRdb's table, derived via immunoSEQ multiplex PCR, lists solely in-frame clones and lacks some. The data contain about 140,000 clones, roughly 80% of them singletons. The sample in question was PBMCs, obtained after 12 months of ibrutinib treatment. These receptors came from a human donor with chronic lymphocytic leukemia. CDR3s include the opening cysteine and the closing phenylalanine or tryptophan. The order of the fields is J gene, CDR3 length, clone size, V gene, CDR3 protein. Where a row states a size, it is once, few, many or the class of an expanded clone; other rows omit it.

TRBJ2-7	14	many	TRBV11-2	CASSLRGLAYEQYF
TRBJ2-3	16	-	TRBV29-1	CSVGPRLAASTDTQYF
TRBJ2-3	14	-	TRBV7-2	CASSPSGRVDTQYF
TRBJ2-7	15	-	TRBV4-1	CASSQERSQGYEQYF
TRBJ2-3	13	few	TRBV10-2	CASKARRTDTQYF
TRBJ1-2	15	-	TRBV7-3	CASSYRPDRDYGYTF
TRBJ2-7	13	-	TRBV11-3	CASRQIQGYEQYF
TRBJ1-1	15	-	TRBV7-3	CASSPSGRGNTEAFF
TRBJ1-2	13	-	TRBV28	CASSLQQNYGYTF
TRBJ2-5	14	-	TRBV18	CASSPGGKGETQYF
TRBJ1-3	15	many	TRBV6-5	CASSSNRGSGNTIYF
TRBJ2-3	17	-	TRBV27	CATHGVAISHGHNTQYF
TRBJ2-1	14	-	TRBV5-1	CASSLDTGLGEQFF
TRBJ2-1	15	-	TRBV19	CASSRTSGPYNEQFF
TRBJ2-3	15	once	TRBV1	CTSRPRGRETDTQYF
TRBJ1-5	17	-	TRBV10-1	CASSGGTQLESNQPQHF
TRBJ2-3	13	once	TRBV10-3	CAISEGGTDTQYF
TRBJ2-1	14	-	TRBV14	CASSQNILINEQFF
TRBJ2-2	15	-	TRBV4-3	CASSQVDGPTGELFF
TRBJ2-5	14	-	TRBV9	CASAPGGLGRTQYF
TRBJ1-1	14	once	TRBV7-2	CASSLGGGRTEAFF
TRBJ2-1	14	once	TRBV5-1	CASIDSLQGNEQFF
TRBJ1-4	13	once	TRBV19	CASSIGGNEKLFF
TRBJ1-1	11	-	TRBV19	CASSSFSEAFF
TRBJ2-7	16	-	TRBV5-1	CASSLDGQRSFYEQYF
TRBJ2-7	15	few	TRBV19	CASSIGQLLSYEQYF
TRBJ2-1	14	-	TRBV27	CASRIAGGYNEQFF
TRBJ1-5	15	-	TRBV4-3	CASSQDHNSNQLQHF
TRBJ2-7	11	-	TRBV6-6	CASGANYEQYF
TRBJ2-3	15	-	TRBV27	CASNLRGAVTDTQYF
TRBJ2-7	16	-	TRBV7-2	CASSYGSGTGGYEQYF
TRBJ2-7	14	-	TRBV9	CASSVGQGVYEQYF
TRBJ2-7	15	-	TRBV6-6	CASSNSGGINYEQYF